A selection of T cell receptor beta chains follows, all from one sample in a study of PD-L1 blockade in urothelial cancer. Assay: immunoSEQ multiplex PCR; the TCRdb copy retains only in-frame clones and omits some. This table has tens of thousands of clones, roughly 86% appearing once. Sequences were derived from PBMCs, sampled around atezolizumab (anti-PD-L1) treatment. The receptors shown here come from a man in his forties or fifties with urothelial cancer. Each CDR3 is given with its conserved first and last residue. The order of the fields is clone size, J gene, D gene, V gene, CDR3 DNA, CDR3 protein. D genes are given only for firm matches. A clone size is listed for some rows: how often the clone was seen (once, few, many), or a class if it is expanded.

clone_size: -; j_call: TRBJ1-1; d_call: TRBD1; v_call: TRBV19; cdr3_nt: TGTGCCAGTAGTAGCCTGGGACAGGGGAACACTGAAGCTTTCTTT; cdr3_aa: CASSSLGQGNTEAFF
clone_size: once; j_call: TRBJ1-4; d_call: TRBD1; v_call: TRBV27; cdr3_nt: TGTGCCAGCAGTTTAACAGGGGGCATGGGGGAAAAACTGTTTTTT; cdr3_aa: CASSLTGGMGEKLFF
clone_size: -; j_call: TRBJ1-3; d_call: TRBD1; v_call: TRBV30; cdr3_nt: TGTGCCTGGAGTCCCGGGACAGGGGTAGGAAACACCATATATTTT; cdr3_aa: CAWSPGTGVGNTIYF
clone_size: -; j_call: TRBJ2-7; d_call: -; v_call: TRBV9; cdr3_nt: TGTGCCAGCAGCGTGGAGGAAAGTCGATTTGGGATGAACTTC; cdr3_aa: CASSVEESRFGMNF
clone_size: once; j_call: TRBJ1-2; d_call: -; v_call: TRBV7-2; cdr3_nt: TGTGCCAGCAGCTTAGTGGCGGGGGGGGCATATGGCTACACCTTC; cdr3_aa: CASSLVAGGAYGYTF
clone_size: -; j_call: TRBJ1-1; d_call: -; v_call: TRBV19; cdr3_nt: TGTGCCAGTAGTATCGGGTCGGGCACTGAAGCTTTCTTT; cdr3_aa: CASSIGSGTEAFF
clone_size: -; j_call: TRBJ1-5; d_call: TRBD1; v_call: TRBV2; cdr3_nt: TGTGCCAGCAGAGACGGACAGGGGTTTCAGCCCCAGCATTTT; cdr3_aa: CASRDGQGFQPQHF
clone_size: -; j_call: TRBJ2-7; d_call: -; v_call: TRBV27; cdr3_nt: TGTGCCAGCCGCGGATGGGGGGACTACGAGCAGTACTTC; cdr3_aa: CASRGWGDYEQYF
clone_size: few; j_call: TRBJ1-1; d_call: -; v_call: TRBV6-5; cdr3_nt: TGTGCCAGCAGTTACTCCACCCAGTTCGTAGAAGCTTTCTTT; cdr3_aa: CASSYSTQFVEAFF
clone_size: -; j_call: TRBJ2-7; d_call: TRBD2; v_call: TRBV7-2; cdr3_nt: TGTGCCAGCAGCTCTAGCGGGACCTACGAGCAGTACTTC; cdr3_aa: CASSSSGTYEQYF
clone_size: -; j_call: TRBJ2-1; d_call: -; v_call: TRBV11-3; cdr3_nt: TGTGCCAGCAGCTTAGACAGGGCATCCTACAATGAGCAGTTCTTC; cdr3_aa: CASSLDRASYNEQFF
clone_size: -; j_call: TRBJ2-2; d_call: TRBD1; v_call: TRBV29-1; cdr3_nt: TGCAGCGTCCTCAGGGGGCTTACCGGGGAGCTGTTTTTT; cdr3_aa: CSVLRGLTGELFF
clone_size: -; j_call: TRBJ2-3; d_call: TRBD2; v_call: TRBV6-4; cdr3_nt: TGTGCCAGCAGTGACTCGGCGGGGGGGCCAGATACGCAGTATTTT; cdr3_aa: CASSDSAGGPDTQYF
clone_size: -; j_call: TRBJ2-3; d_call: -; v_call: TRBV18; cdr3_nt: TGTGCCAGCTCTCTTTCGGGATTCGGAACAGATACGCAGTATTTT; cdr3_aa: CASSLSGFGTDTQYF
clone_size: -; j_call: TRBJ2-1; d_call: TRBD1; v_call: TRBV11-2; cdr3_nt: TGTGCCAGCAGCTCCAACAGGGGGACTTTGTACAATGAGCAGTTCTTC; cdr3_aa: CASSSNRGTLYNEQFF
clone_size: -; j_call: TRBJ2-3; d_call: TRBD1; v_call: TRBV11-2; cdr3_nt: TGTGCCAGCAGCCAGGGGGTCGGTACAGATACGCAGTATTTT; cdr3_aa: CASSQGVGTDTQYF
clone_size: once; j_call: TRBJ1-1; d_call: -; v_call: TRBV28; cdr3_nt: TGTGCCAGCAGTTTATGGCAGGGTCAAGCTTTCTTT; cdr3_aa: CASSLWQGQAFF
clone_size: -; j_call: TRBJ1-1; d_call: -; v_call: TRBV7-8; cdr3_nt: TGTGCCAGCAGCGGAGAGGGCGCAGCTTTCTTT; cdr3_aa: CASSGEGAAFF
clone_size: -; j_call: TRBJ2-5; d_call: -; v_call: TRBV25-1; cdr3_nt: TGTGCCAGCAGCAGACAGATTCGGGAGACCCAGTACTTC; cdr3_aa: CASSRQIRETQYF
clone_size: -; j_call: TRBJ1-5; d_call: -; v_call: TRBV30; cdr3_nt: TGTGCCTGGAGCCGGGGTGGGGGCCGGGGACAGCCCCAGCATTTT; cdr3_aa: CAWSRGGGRGQPQHF
clone_size: -; j_call: TRBJ1-5; d_call: -; v_call: TRBV7-8; cdr3_nt: TGTGCCAGCTCCCGGGGGGCAACCAATCAGCCCCAGCATTTT; cdr3_aa: CASSRGATNQPQHF
clone_size: -; j_call: TRBJ1-1; d_call: -; v_call: TRBV7-8; cdr3_nt: TGTGCCAGCAGCTCCCCAAGAGCGGGGGCGAACACTGAAGCTTTCTTT; cdr3_aa: CASSSPRAGANTEAFF
clone_size: -; j_call: TRBJ2-7; d_call: -; v_call: TRBV28; cdr3_nt: TGTGCCAGCAGTTTCTACGGACAGTTGTACGAGCAGTACTTC; cdr3_aa: CASSFYGQLYEQYF
clone_size: -; j_call: TRBJ2-3; d_call: TRBD1; v_call: TRBV5-4; cdr3_nt: TGTGCCAGCAGCCCAACAGGGGCCCTAAGAGATACGCAGTATTTT; cdr3_aa: CASSPTGALRDTQYF
clone_size: -; j_call: TRBJ2-5; d_call: TRBD2; v_call: TRBV5-6; cdr3_nt: TGTGCCAGCACTGGGGGGGGGACCCAGTACTTC; cdr3_aa: CASTGGGTQYF
clone_size: -; j_call: TRBJ1-2; d_call: -; v_call: TRBV21-1; cdr3_nt: TGTGCCAGCAGCAACGTGCGGGGCTACACCTTC; cdr3_aa: CASSNVRGYTF
clone_size: once; j_call: TRBJ2-3; d_call: -; v_call: TRBV7-9; cdr3_nt: TGTGCCAGCAGCCTTGGAAGGAGCCGCACAGATACGCAGTATTTT; cdr3_aa: CASSLGRSRTDTQYF
clone_size: -; j_call: TRBJ2-7; d_call: -; v_call: TRBV15; cdr3_nt: TGTGCCACCAGCTCCGAACCACAGGGCTCCTACGAGCAGTACTTC; cdr3_aa: CATSSEPQGSYEQYF
clone_size: -; j_call: TRBJ2-5; d_call: -; v_call: TRBV28; cdr3_nt: TGTGCCAGCAGTTTGTTCCAGATAACCTCAAGGACCCAGTACTTC; cdr3_aa: CASSLFQITSRTQYF
clone_size: -; j_call: TRBJ2-3; d_call: TRBD2; v_call: TRBV5-8; cdr3_nt: TGTGCCAGCAGCTTTGCTAGCGGGAGGGCCGCGCAGTATTTT; cdr3_aa: CASSFASGRAAQYF
clone_size: -; j_call: TRBJ2-5; d_call: TRBD2; v_call: TRBV4-3; cdr3_nt: TGCGCCAGCAGCCAAGGTTATACTAGCGGGAGTGGGATCCAGGAGACCCAGTACTTC; cdr3_aa: CASSQGYTSGSGIQETQYF
clone_size: once; j_call: TRBJ2-7; d_call: TRBD2; v_call: TRBV4-1; cdr3_nt: TGCGCCAGCAGCCCCACTAGCGGAACTCCCTACGAGCAGTACTTC; cdr3_aa: CASSPTSGTPYEQYF
clone_size: -; j_call: TRBJ2-2; d_call: -; v_call: TRBV6-1; cdr3_nt: TGTGCCAGCTTTAAGACAGGGAACACCGGGGAGCTGTTTTTT; cdr3_aa: CASFKTGNTGELFF
clone_size: -; j_call: TRBJ2-7; d_call: -; v_call: TRBV5-4; cdr3_nt: TGTGCCAGCAGCTTGGGCCAGGTTGGCGCCTACGAGCAGTACTTC; cdr3_aa: CASSLGQVGAYEQYF
clone_size: few; j_call: TRBJ2-2; d_call: -; v_call: TRBV2; cdr3_nt: TGTGCCGGGGGGAGATCCGGGGAGCTGTTTTTT; cdr3_aa: CAGGRSGELFF